Listed here is a single T cell receptor beta chain. The V gene's germline CDR1 is WSHSY and CDR2 SAAADI. The CDR3 contains 12 residues. Trimming took 0 bases from V and 7 from J, leaving 7 bases between them. This record belongs to a study of brain T cells in children with intractable seizures. This table comes from immunoSEQ multiplex PCR, and its TCRdb copy is limited to in-frame clones, with some not included. Of roughly 80,000 clones listed, 90% to 95% are singletons. Sequences were derived from peripheral blood, sampled at surgery. The rearrangement joins TRBV10-2 to TRBJ2-7, with D possibly called TRBD1 or TRBD2 (5 bases each). The TCR was taken from a girl aged 2-10 years with Rasmussen encephalitis and intractable seizures. The CDR3 DNA sequence: TGCGCCAGCAGTGAGTCGTGGGGGGAGCAGTACTTC. This gives the protein CASSESWGEQYF.